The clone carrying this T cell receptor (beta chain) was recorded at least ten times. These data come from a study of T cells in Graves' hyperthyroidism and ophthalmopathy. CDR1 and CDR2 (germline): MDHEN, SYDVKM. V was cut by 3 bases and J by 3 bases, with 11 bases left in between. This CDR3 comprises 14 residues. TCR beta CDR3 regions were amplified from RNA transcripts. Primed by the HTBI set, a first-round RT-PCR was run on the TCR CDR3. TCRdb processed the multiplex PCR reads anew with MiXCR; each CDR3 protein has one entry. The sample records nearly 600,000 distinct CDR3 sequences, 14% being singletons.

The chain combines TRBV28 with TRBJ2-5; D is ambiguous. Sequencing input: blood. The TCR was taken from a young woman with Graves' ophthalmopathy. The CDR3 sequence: CASSFLRPEETQYF. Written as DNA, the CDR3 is TGTGCCAGCAGTTTCTTGAGACCAGAAGAGACCCAGTACTTC.